Below, 15 T cell receptor beta chains from the same sample are listed, as sequenced in a study of human T cells and chemical hapten exposure. Noted time point: pre-sensitization, week 0. Treatment: therapeutic diphenylcyclopropenone sensitization with weekly scalp DPC. From the RACE reads, TCRdb called clonotypes with MiXCR, one entry per CDR3 protein. In the table there are a few hundred thousand distinct CDR3 sequences, just under 8% of which are singletons. Sequenced here: whole blood, sampled in connection with sensitization to the hapten diphenylcyclopropenone (DPC). These receptors all come from a man between 18 and 29 years old with alopecia areata. Some clones in this sample may be carry-over from other donors' samples.

A few counts support this clonotype. The gene calls are TRBV27 and TRBJ2-7; D not resolved. This CDR3 is 14 amino acids long. Germline values: CDR1 MNHEY, CDR2 SMNVEV (reference sequence). Trimming took 6 bases from V and 4 from J, leaving 16 bases between them. As DNA, the CDR3 is TGTGCCAGCAGCCCCGGACGATACGGGTACGAGCAGTACTTC. Translated: CASSPGRYGYEQYF.

This clonotype was seen a handful of times. The rearrangement uses TRBV5-1 and TRBJ1-2; perhaps TRBD1 as D (5 bases). Germline V gives CDR1 SGHRS, CDR2 YFSETQ. Trimming pared 0 bases from V and 2 bases from J, leaving 8 bases between. The CDR3 runs 14 residues. The CDR3 reads CASSLESGNYGYTF. The DNA of the CDR3 is TGCGCCAGCAGCTTGGAGTCAGGGAACTATGGCTACACCTTC.

The V call is TRBV9, the J call TRBJ2-3; no clear D. This CDR3 contains 13 residues. The germline V gene encodes CDR1 SGDLS and CDR2 YYNGEE. V lost 3 bases and J lost 0, with 5 bases in between. The chain's CDR3 is CASSALSTDTQYF. The CDR3 DNA reads TGTGCCAGCAGCGCCTTGAGCACAGATACGCAGTATTTT. Together with reference TRBV9 and TRBJ2-3, the CDR3 gives the full variable domain: DSGVTQTPKHLITATGQRVTLRCSPRSGDLSVYWYQQSLDQGLQFLIQYYNGEERAKGNILERFSAQQFPDLHSELNLSSLELGDSALYFCASSALSTDTQYFGPGTRLTVL.

This clonotype was picked up a small number of times. The chain carries TRBV6-5 and TRBJ2-1; D is perhaps TRBD2 (7 bases). The CDR3 has 15 residues. The V end lost 5 bases, the J end lost 2 bases, and 13 bases lay between the germline ends. CDR1 and CDR2 (germline): MNHEY, SVGAGI. The CDR3 reads CASSQGGAPYNEQFF. In nucleotides, the CDR3 is TGTGCCAGCAGTCAAGGGGGGGCACCCTACAATGAGCAGTTCTTC.

The sample holds many counts of this clonotype. The genes are TRBV29-1 and TRBJ1-2; 11 bases are shared with TRBD1. V shed 6 bases and J 8 bases; nucleotides not matched to a gene: 8. The CDR3 is 13 amino acids. Germline loops: CDR1 SQVTM, CDR2 ANQGSEA. CDR3 DNA sequence: TGCAGCGTAAACGCGGACAGGGGGCAGGGCTACACCTTC. It yields the protein CSVNADRGQGYTF.

Only a few counts were recorded for this clonotype. The J gene is TRBJ1-1, the V gene TRBV9; 7 bases align to TRBD1. The length of the CDR3 is 15 residues. The V segment lost 3 bases and the J segment 6 bases; nucleotides outside the gene matches: 11. The germline gives CDR1 SGDLS, CDR2 YYNGEE. The CDR3 protein is CASSGGGTERAEAFF. As DNA, the CDR3 is TGTGCCAGCAGCGGGGGCGGGACAGAGCGGGCTGAAGCTTTCTTT.

There are many counts of this clonotype. The CDR3 DNA follows: TGCAGCGTTGAAGTGACAGGGCATCCCTATGGCTACACCTTC. This encodes CSVEVTGHPYGYTF. V is TRBV29-1 and J is TRBJ1-2; 7 bases are shared with TRBD1. The CDR3 runs 14 residues. Germline-derived CDR1 and CDR2 are SQVTM and ANQGSEA. J lost 4 bases, V lost 1 base, and 6 bases had no gene match.

This clonotype was counted a few times. The gene calls are TRBV5-6 and TRBJ1-4; D possibly corresponds to TRBD1 (6 bases). Germline V lookup: CDR1 SGHDT, CDR2 YYEEEE. Trimming stripped 1 base from V and 4 bases from J, with 11 bases between. This CDR3 comprises 15 residues. The CDR3 DNA reads TGTGCCAGCAGCTTGTCACAGGGCCTTAATGAAAAACTGTTTTTT. It yields the protein CASSLSQGLNEKLFF.

The chain links TRBV29-1 to TRBJ2-2; D gene ambiguous. V was shortened by 5 bases and J by 6 bases, with 7 bases between the two germline ends. The germline CDR1 and CDR2 sequences are SQVTM and ANQGSEA. The CDR3 extends over 11 amino acids. The CDR3 loop reads CSVRRSGELFF. The CDR3 DNA sequence: TGCAGCGTTCGTCGATCCGGGGAGCTGTTTTTT.

This clonotype has a handful of counts. The chain carries TRBV28 and TRBJ2-7, with TRBD1 identical over 7 bases. The V gene end was trimmed by 10 bases and the J gene end by 0 bases; junction bases not matched to a gene: 6. The CDR3 totals 13 residues. Germline V CDR1 and CDR2: MDHEN, SYDVKM. CDR3 nucleotides: TGTGCCACCGCCGGGACAGTCTCCTACGAGCAGTACTTC. This sequence encodes CATAGTVSYEQYF.

This clonotype was detected a few times. This chain joins TRBV7-9 and TRBJ1-5; D is unclear. V was pared by 5 bases and J by 6 bases, with 8 bases between. CDR3 size: 12 residues. Germline CDR1 is SEHNR and CDR2 is FQNEAQ (reference sequence). The CDR3 DNA reads as TGTGCCAGCAGCCCCGTTCTTCAGCCCCAGCATTTT. As protein: CASSPVLQPQHF.

CDR3 protein: CASSLTDRGHGYTF. In nucleotides, the CDR3 is TGCGCCAGCAGCTTGACCGACAGGGGGCATGGCTACACCTTC. V gene TRBV5-1 combines with J gene TRBJ1-2, with 10 bases aligning to TRBD1. Germline values: CDR1 SGHRS, CDR2 YFSETQ. Trimming took 1 base from V and 6 from J; bases not matched to a gene: 3. The CDR3 covers 14 residues. The full variable domain, rest sourced from reference TRBV5-1 and TRBJ1-2, is KAGVTQTPRYLIKTRGQQVTLSCSPISGHRSVSWYQQTPGQGLQFLFEYFSETQRNKGNFPGRFSGRQFSNSRSEMNVSTLELGDSALYLCASSLTDRGHGYTFGSGTRLTVV.

The chain carries TRBV7-2 and TRBJ1-2; the D is unclear. Germline CDR1 is SGHTA and CDR2 is FQGNSA. The V and J ends lost 2 bases and 0 bases respectively, with 22 bases between them. The CDR3 is 19 residues long. Here the CDR3 reads CASSLYGSGGITTNYGYTF. The CDR3 region has the DNA TGTGCCAGCAGCTTATACGGATCCGGAGGCATCACTACTAACTATGGCTACACCTTC.

In this sample, this clonotype turned up a few times. The V call is TRBV29-1, the J call TRBJ1-4, with a possible D match to TRBD1 (5 bases). Germline-derived CDR1 and CDR2 are SQVTM and ANQGSEA. V lost 4 bases and J lost 1, with 10 bases in between. CDR3 size: 14 residues. The CDR3 loop reads CSVGRVGTNEKLFF. DNA for the CDR3: TGCAGCGTTGGCAGGGTCGGAACTAATGAAAAACTGTTTTTT.

This clonotype was picked up a small number of times. The chain uses TRBV6-5 and TRBJ1-1; unclear D gene. Trimming took off 3 bases at V and 4 bases at J, with 15 bases between the two ends. Germline loops: CDR1 MNHEY, CDR2 SVGAGI. CDR3 size: 15 residues. The CDR3 region has the DNA TGTGCCAGCAGTTATCGTTCCCAAGACTTCACTGAAGCTTTCTTT. Its translation is CASSYRSQDFTEAFF.